These 18 T cell receptor beta chains share one sample of origin, sequenced in a study of early T cells in non-severe SARS-CoV-2 infection. TCRdb processed the 5' RACE reads anew with MiXCR; each CDR3 protein has one entry. Of approximately 70,000 distinct CDR3 sequences detected, approximately 13% appear once; the ten largest clones hold around an eighth. The specimen was whole blood. The receptor source for this set is an adult who was a healthcare worker with PCR-confirmed SARS-CoV-2 infection or an uninfected control (not recorded which).

About this clonotype itself: Being one base from a much bigger clone, this may be a read error. This sequence joins TRBV4-3 and TRBJ2-3; 11 bases are shared with TRBD2. Germline-derived CDR1 and CDR2 are LGHNA and YSLEER. The CDR3 sequence is 15 residues long. DNA for the CDR3: TGCACCAGCAGCCTAGCGGGGGGACCCACAGATACGCAGTATTTT. Protein product: CTSSLAGGPTDTQYF.

There are a few counts of this clonotype. Written as DNA, the CDR3 is TGCGCCAGCCGCCATCCGGGACAGGACAGAGATACGCAGTATTTT. Its protein is CASRHPGQDRDTQYF. This chain joins TRBV5-1 and TRBJ2-3; TRBD1 aligns across 8 bases. V was pared by 7 bases and J by 5 bases, with 12 bases of the junction left unmatched. The CDR3 is 15 amino acids. Germline lookup yields CDR1 SGHRS and CDR2 YFSETQ.

This clonotype was counted at least ten times. The chain recombines TRBV30 with TRBJ2-1; the match to TRBD2 covers 10 bases. J gave up 2 bases and V 4 bases, and 14 bases lay outside the gene matches. The germline gives CDR1 GTSNPN, CDR2 SVGIG (reference sequence). The CDR3 has 18 amino acids. The CDR3 DNA sequence: TGTGCCTGGACCTTTGGGAAGCGGGGGGGCCGTACCTACAATGAGCAGTTCTTC. Encoded protein: CAWTFGKRGGRTYNEQFF.

The chain has TRBV11-3 and TRBJ1-1; no firm D call. The germline V and J ends were trimmed by 3 bases and 7 bases, with 9 bases remaining between them. The CDR3 consists of 12 residues. In germline, CDR1 is SGHNT, CDR2 YENEEA. CDR3: CASSFGENEAFF. The CDR3 coding sequence is TGTGCCAGCAGCTTTGGGGAAAATGAAGCTTTCTTT.

This chain links TRBV12-3 or TRBV12-4 with TRBJ2-3, with a weak D call TRBD1 (5 bases). Trimming took off 1 base at V and 4 bases at J, with 15 bases between the two ends. The CDR3 loop spans 16 amino acids. The chain's CDR3 is CASSLVLPQGADTQYF. The CDR3 DNA is TGTGCCAGCAGTTTAGTACTACCGCAGGGCGCAGATACGCAGTATTTT.

V usage is TRBV19 and J usage is TRBJ2-1; no clear D. Germline V lookup: CDR1 LNHDA, CDR2 SQIVND (reference sequence). The CDR3 is 11 residues long. Deletions cut 4 bases from V and 4 bases from J, with 2 bases between. The CDR3: CASSTYNEQFF. The DNA for the CDR3 is TGTGCCAGTAGTACGTACAATGAGCAGTTCTTC.

The chain has TRBV29-1 and TRBJ1-4; D call uncertain. Looked up from germline, CDR1 is SQVTM and CDR2 is ANQGSEA. The CDR3 spans 14 residues. The V end was cut by 6 bases, the J end by 3 bases, with 14 bases between. CDR3 nucleotide sequence: TGCAGCGTAGCTCAACTTGTTCCTAATGAAAAACTGTTTTTT. It specifies CSVAQLVPNEKLFF.

This clonotype was observed a few times. This chain connects TRBV25-1 to TRBJ2-7; TRBD1 aligns across 9 bases. The trim removed 5 bases at V and 5 bases at J, leaving 7 bases unmatched. This CDR3 is 14 amino acids long. CDR1 and CDR2 from the germline V gene are MGHDK and SYGVNS. The CDR3 spells CASSSTGGTHEQYF. CDR3 DNA sequence: TGTGCCAGCAGTTCGACAGGGGGTACCCACGAGCAGTACTTC.

The chain carries TRBV18 and TRBJ2-3; no reliable D call. The CDR3 spans 15 residues. V was shortened by 2 bases and J by 1 base, with 10 bases between the two germline ends. Germline-derived CDR1 and CDR2 are KGHSH and LQKENI. The CDR3 nucleotides read TGTGCCAGCTCACCATTCTCAGGTGGCACAGATACGCAGTATTTT. It specifies CASSPFSGGTDTQYF.

The chain has TRBV7-9 and TRBJ2-2, with D perhaps matching TRBD1 or TRBD2 (6 bases each). The V gene's germline CDR1 is SEHNR and CDR2 FQNEAQ (reference sequence). V lost 3 bases, J lost 4 bases, and 12 bases lay in between. This CDR3 is 15 amino acids long. CDR3 loop: CASSLGGQITGELFF. The CDR3 DNA is TGTGCCAGCAGCTTGGGGGGACAAATCACCGGGGAGCTGTTTTTT.

This clonotype turned up a few times. The CDR3 coding sequence is TGTGCCAGCAGAGTTGCGGCACAGAACACCGGGGAGCTGTTTTTT. This codes for CASRVAAQNTGELFF. The chain recombines TRBV28 with TRBJ2-2, with unresolved D. CDR1 and CDR2 from the germline V gene are MDHEN and SYDVKM. The CDR3 contains 15 residues. The V and J ends lost 6 bases and 1 base respectively, with 12 bases between them.

This chain connects TRBV21-1 to TRBJ2-3; TRBD1, the D gene given by the table, was not confirmed from the DNA. TRBV21-1 is reported as a pseudogene. This CDR3 comprises 16 residues. The CDR3 loop reads CASRWNRVGLTDTQYF. CDR3 bases: TGTGCCAGCCGATGGAACAGGGTTGGACTCACAGATACGCAGTATTTT.

The rearrangement links TRBV3-1 to TRBJ2-1; 16 bases line up with TRBD2. CDR1 and CDR2 (germline): LGHDT, YNNKEL (reference sequence). Trimming cost V 3 bases and J 0 bases; bases outside gene matches: 2. The CDR3 loop spans 18 amino acids. The CDR3 bases are TGTGCCAGCAGCCAGGGACTAGCGGGGGGGAGCTCCTACAATGAGCAGTTCTTC. It codes for CASSQGLAGGSSYNEQFF.

This clonotype was picked up a small number of times. J is TRBJ1-1 and V is TRBV20-1; 9 bases match TRBD1. There are 16 residues in the CDR3. Losses at the gene ends were 2 bases for V and 0 bases for J; bases not matched to a gene: 7. The germline CDR1 and CDR2 sequences are DFQATT and SNEGSKA (reference sequence). The CDR3 spells CSARPSGQGMNTEAFF. The CDR3 DNA reads TGCAGTGCTAGACCTTCGGGACAGGGAATGAACACTGAAGCTTTCTTT.

Many counts were recorded for this clonotype. J is TRBJ1-6 and V is TRBV7-2; weak D call: TRBD1 (5 bases). CDR1 is SGHTA, CDR2 FQGNSA, per germline. The CDR3 runs 14 residues. Trimming pared 1 base from V and 8 bases from J, leaving 9 bases between. CDR3 coding DNA: TGTGCCAGCAGCTTAGGAGGGGTACATTCACCCCTCCACTTT. It yields the protein CASSLGGVHSPLHF.

The V call is TRBV18, the J call TRBJ1-1; D not certain. Germline-derived CDR1 and CDR2 are KGHSH and LQKENI. There are 14 residues in the CDR3. V was trimmed by 3 bases and J by 1 base, leaving 9 bases between them. The CDR3 loop is CASSPAAGNTEAFF. DNA for the CDR3: TGTGCCAGCTCACCTGCGGCGGGGAACACTGAAGCTTTCTTT.

Worth noting for this clonotype: A read error may account for a junction end that differs from germline. The chain couples TRBV28 to TRBJ2-7, with no clear D. Germline CDR1 and CDR2: MDHEN and SYDVKM. CDR3 length: 15 amino acids. The CDR3 DNA sequence: TGTGCCAGCAGCTTATCGGCCCGTCGATCCTACGAGCAGTACTTC. Protein product: CASSLSARRSYEQYF.

This clonotype was picked up a small number of times. This chain joins TRBV29-1 and TRBJ1-3; D is undetermined. Trimming shortened V by 7 bases and J by 4 bases, and 8 bases separated the two germline ends. CDR1 and CDR2 from the germline V gene are SQVTM and ANQGSEA. This CDR3 is 11 amino acids long. Here the CDR3 DNA reads TGCAGCGCTCAAGGCGGAAACACCATATATTTT. Translated: CSAQGGNTIYF.